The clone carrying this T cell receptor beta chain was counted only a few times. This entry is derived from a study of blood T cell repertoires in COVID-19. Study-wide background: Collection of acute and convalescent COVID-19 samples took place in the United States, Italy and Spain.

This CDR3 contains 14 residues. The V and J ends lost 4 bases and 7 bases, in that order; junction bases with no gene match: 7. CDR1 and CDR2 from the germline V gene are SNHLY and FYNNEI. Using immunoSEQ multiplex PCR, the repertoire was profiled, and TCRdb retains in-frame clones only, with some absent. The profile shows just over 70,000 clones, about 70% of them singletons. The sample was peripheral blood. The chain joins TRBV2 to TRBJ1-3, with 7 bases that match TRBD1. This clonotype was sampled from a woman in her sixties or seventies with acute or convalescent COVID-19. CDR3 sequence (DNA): TGTGCCAGCAGTGGACAGGGCGTCGTGAACACCATATATTTT. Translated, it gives CASSGQGVVNTIYF.